One and the same sample provided the 9 T cell receptor beta chains below, sequenced in a study of shared clonotypes between healthy human individuals. Method: immunoSEQ multiplex PCR; TCRdb's copy keeps in-frame clones and lacks some. The sample includes some 2,500,000 clones, 93% of them seen just once. The sequenced sample was naive CD4+ T cells from PBMCs. Subset specified: CD45RA+ positively selected. The receptors were gathered from a man aged 18 to 30 in good health. Some clones in this sample may be carry-over from other donors' samples.

CDR3 sequence reads: CAIMGGGGSYEQYF. CDR3 in DNA: TGTGCCATCATGGGGGGAGGGGGCTCCTACGAGCAGTACTTC. V and J are TRBV10-3 and TRBJ2-7; tentative D call: TRBD2 (7 bases). Germline V lookup: CDR1 ENHRY, CDR2 SYGVKD. The CDR3 length is 14 residues. Between the trimmed V and J ends, which lost 7 bases and 0 bases, there was a span of 13 bases.

V is TRBV6-1 and J is TRBJ1-2; D is ambiguous. V was trimmed by 4 bases and J by 3 bases, leaving 9 bases between them. The CDR3 spans 13 residues. The germline V gene encodes CDR1 MNHNS and CDR2 SASEGT. The CDR3 region is CASSAGEHYGYTF. CDR3 nucleotides: TGTGCCAGCAGTGCAGGAGAACACTATGGCTACACCTTC.

This clone was seen only a few times. The same CDR3 arises from other DNA sequences in this sample as well. The J gene is TRBJ1-3, the V gene TRBV6-5; D remains unclear. This CDR3 has 12 amino acids. CDR1 and CDR2 from the germline V gene are MNHEY and SVGAGI. Trimming removed 5 bases from V and 4 bases from J, with 6 bases in between. CDR3 sequence (DNA): TGTGCCAGCAGTCACCGGGGAAACACCATATATTTT. It encodes CASSHRGNTIYF.

The chain uses TRBV4-2 and TRBJ1-1; D remains unclear. V lost 0 bases, J lost 4 bases, and 15 bases lay in between. Germline V gives CDR1 LGHNA, CDR2 YNFKEQ. The CDR3 extends over 16 amino acids. The CDR3 loop is CASSQDFSTSSTEAFF. As DNA, the CDR3 is TGTGCCAGCAGCCAAGATTTTTCGACCTCGAGCACTGAAGCTTTCTTT.

The rearrangement links TRBV11-2 to TRBJ2-3; the match to TRBD2 covers 10 bases. Looked up from germline, CDR1 is SGHAT and CDR2 is FQNNGV. Trimming took 4 bases from V and 6 from J; bases not matched to a gene: 7. This CDR3 has 15 residues. Written as DNA, the CDR3 is TGTGCCAGCAGCTCACTAGCGGGAACGGGGGATACGCAGTATTTT. It is translated as CASSSLAGTGDTQYF.

The CDR3 is CASSRGLENIQYF. The CDR3 nucleotides read TGTGCCAGCAGTCGGGGGCTGGAAAACATTCAGTACTTC. This rearrangement joins TRBV6-6 to TRBJ2-4, with D possibly being TRBD1 or TRBD2 (6 bases each). This CDR3 contains 13 residues. CDR1 is MNHNY and CDR2 is SVGAGI in the germline V gene (reference sequence). The ends were cut back, 5 bases at V and 5 bases at J, with 10 bases in the middle.

The rearrangement uses TRBV6-1 and TRBJ2-7; a weak D match, TRBD2 (6 bases). Trimming removed 3 bases from V and 1 base from J, with 16 bases in between. Germline assignment: CDR1 MNHNS and CDR2 SASEGT. This CDR3 comprises 16 residues. The DNA of the CDR3 is TGTGCCAGCAGTGAGCGGCGGGATGATAGGTCCTACGAGCAGTACTTC. Translated, it gives CASSERRDDRSYEQYF.

This chain links TRBV19 with TRBJ1-2, with no clear D. Trimming shortened V by 10 bases and J by 4 bases, and 22 bases separated the two germline ends. CDR1 LNHDA and CDR2 SQIVND come from the germline V gene (reference sequence). This CDR3 comprises 15 residues. CDR3: CAIRGDQRMSYGYTF. CDR3 bases: TGTGCCATTAGAGGTGACCAACGGATGAGCTATGGCTACACCTTC.

Only a few counts were recorded for this clone. This sample includes further DNA sequences coding for the same CDR3. The rearrangement uses TRBV29-1 and TRBJ2-5; D not resolved. Germline V CDR1 and CDR2: SQVTM, ANQGSEA. CDR3 size: 13 residues. Deletions cut 4 bases from V and 2 bases from J, with 11 bases between. CDR3 nucleotide sequence: TGCAGCGTTGCGAAAACAGATCAAGAGACCCAGTACTTC. Amino acids: CSVAKTDQETQYF.